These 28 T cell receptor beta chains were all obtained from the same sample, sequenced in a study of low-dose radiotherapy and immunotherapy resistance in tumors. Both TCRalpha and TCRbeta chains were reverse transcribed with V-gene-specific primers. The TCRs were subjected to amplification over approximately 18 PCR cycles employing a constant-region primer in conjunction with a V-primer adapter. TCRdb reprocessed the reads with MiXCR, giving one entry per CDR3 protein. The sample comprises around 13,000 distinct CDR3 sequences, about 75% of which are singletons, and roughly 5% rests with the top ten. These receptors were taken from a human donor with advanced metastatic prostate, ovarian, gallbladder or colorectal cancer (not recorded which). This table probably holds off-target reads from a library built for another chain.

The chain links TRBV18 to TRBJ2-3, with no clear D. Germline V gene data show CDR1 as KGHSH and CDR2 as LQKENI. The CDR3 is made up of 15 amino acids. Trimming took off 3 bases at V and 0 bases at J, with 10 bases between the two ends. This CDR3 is CASSPARASTDTQYF. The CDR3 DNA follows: TGTGCCAGCTCACCCGCCAGAGCTAGCACAGATACGCAGTATTTT.

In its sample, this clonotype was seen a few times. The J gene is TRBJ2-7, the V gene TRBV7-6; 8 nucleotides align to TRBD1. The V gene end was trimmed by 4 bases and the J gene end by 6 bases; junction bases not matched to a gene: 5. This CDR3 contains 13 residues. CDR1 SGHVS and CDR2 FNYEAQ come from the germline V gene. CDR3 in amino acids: CASSSSQGAEQYF. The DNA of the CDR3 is TGTGCCAGCAGCTCCTCCCAGGGGGCCGAGCAGTACTTC.

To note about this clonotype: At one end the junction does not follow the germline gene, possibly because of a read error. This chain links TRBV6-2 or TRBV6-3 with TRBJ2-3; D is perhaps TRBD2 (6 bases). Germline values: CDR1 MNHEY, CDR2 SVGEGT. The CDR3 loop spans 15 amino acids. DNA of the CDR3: TGTGCCACCAGTGATTTAGGGGACTCCACAGATACGCAGTATTTT. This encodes CATSDLGDSTDTQYF.

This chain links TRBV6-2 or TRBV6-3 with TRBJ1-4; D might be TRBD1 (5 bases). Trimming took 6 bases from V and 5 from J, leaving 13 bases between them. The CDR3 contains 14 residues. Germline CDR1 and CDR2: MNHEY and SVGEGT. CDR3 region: CASRSSGQNEKLFF. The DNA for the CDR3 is TGTGCCAGCAGGTCTTCAGGGCAGAATGAAAAACTGTTTTTT.

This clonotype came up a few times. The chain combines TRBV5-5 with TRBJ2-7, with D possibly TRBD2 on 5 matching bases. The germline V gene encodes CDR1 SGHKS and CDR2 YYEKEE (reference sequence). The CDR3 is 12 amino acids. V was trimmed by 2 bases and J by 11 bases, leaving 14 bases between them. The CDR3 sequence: CASSLGSLSEYF. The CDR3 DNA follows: TGTGCCAGCAGCTTAGGTTCGCTTAGCGAGTACTTC.

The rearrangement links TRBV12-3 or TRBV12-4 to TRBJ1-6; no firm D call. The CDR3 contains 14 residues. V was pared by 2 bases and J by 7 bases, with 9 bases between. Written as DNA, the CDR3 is TGTGCCAGCAGTTTAATGCTGACCAATTCACCCCTCCACTTT. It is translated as CASSLMLTNSPLHF.

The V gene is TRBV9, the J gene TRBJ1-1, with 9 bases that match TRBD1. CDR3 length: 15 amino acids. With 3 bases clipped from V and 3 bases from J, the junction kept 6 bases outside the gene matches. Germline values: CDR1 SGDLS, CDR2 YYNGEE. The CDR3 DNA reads TGTGCCAGCAGCGCCGGGACAGGGCTTGACACTGAAGCTTTCTTT. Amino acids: CASSAGTGLDTEAFF.

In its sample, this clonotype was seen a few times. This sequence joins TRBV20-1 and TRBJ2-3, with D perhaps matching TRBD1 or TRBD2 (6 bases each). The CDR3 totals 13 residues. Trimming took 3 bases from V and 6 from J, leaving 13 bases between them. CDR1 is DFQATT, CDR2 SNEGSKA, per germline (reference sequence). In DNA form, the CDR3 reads TGCAGTGCTAGCGTTTGGGGGGCTGATACGCAGTATTTT. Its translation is CSASVWGADTQYF.

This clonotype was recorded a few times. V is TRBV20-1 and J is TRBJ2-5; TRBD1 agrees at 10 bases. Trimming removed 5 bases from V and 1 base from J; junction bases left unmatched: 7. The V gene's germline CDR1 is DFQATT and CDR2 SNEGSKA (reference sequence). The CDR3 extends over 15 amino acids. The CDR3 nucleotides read TGCAGTGCTGGGACAGGGGAACTCTTCCAAGAGACCCAGTACTTC. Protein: CSAGTGELFQETQYF.

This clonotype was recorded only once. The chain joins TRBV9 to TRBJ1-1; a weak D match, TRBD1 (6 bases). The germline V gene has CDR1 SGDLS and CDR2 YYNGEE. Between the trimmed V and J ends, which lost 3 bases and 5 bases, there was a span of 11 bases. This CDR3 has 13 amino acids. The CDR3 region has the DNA TGTGCCAGCAGCGCGGGACAAGGGACTGAAGCTTTCTTT. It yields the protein CASSAGQGTEAFF. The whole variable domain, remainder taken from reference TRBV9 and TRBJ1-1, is DSGVTQTPKHLITATGQRVTLRCSPRSGDLSVYWYQQSLDQGLQFLIQYYNGEERAKGNILERFSAQQFPDLHSELNLSSLELGDSALYFCASSAGQGTEAFFGQGTRLTVV.

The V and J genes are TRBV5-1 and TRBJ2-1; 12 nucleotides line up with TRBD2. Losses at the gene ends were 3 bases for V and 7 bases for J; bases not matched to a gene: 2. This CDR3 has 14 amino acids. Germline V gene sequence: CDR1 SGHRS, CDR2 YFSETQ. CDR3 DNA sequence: TGCGCCAGCAGCTGGACTAGCGGGGAGAATGAGCAGTTCTTC. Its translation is CASSWTSGENEQFF.

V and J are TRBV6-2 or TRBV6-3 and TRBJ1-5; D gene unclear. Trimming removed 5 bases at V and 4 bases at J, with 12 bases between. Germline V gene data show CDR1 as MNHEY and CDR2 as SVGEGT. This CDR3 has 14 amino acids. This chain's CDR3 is CASSEVTVNQPQHF. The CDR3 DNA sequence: TGTGCCAGCAGTGAAGTTACGGTTAATCAGCCCCAGCATTTT.

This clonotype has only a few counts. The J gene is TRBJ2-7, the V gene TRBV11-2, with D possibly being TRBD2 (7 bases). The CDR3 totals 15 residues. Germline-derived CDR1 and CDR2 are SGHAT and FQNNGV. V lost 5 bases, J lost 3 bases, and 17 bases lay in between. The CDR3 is CASSVHGGQVYEQYF. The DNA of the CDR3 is TGTGCCAGCAGCGTACACGGGGGGCAGGTCTACGAGCAGTACTTC.

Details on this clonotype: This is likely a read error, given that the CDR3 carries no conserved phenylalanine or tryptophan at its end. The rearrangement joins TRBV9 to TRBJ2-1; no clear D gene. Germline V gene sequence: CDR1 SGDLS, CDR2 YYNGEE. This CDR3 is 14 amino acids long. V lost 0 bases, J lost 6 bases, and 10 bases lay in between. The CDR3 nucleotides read TGTGCCAGCAGCGTAGGTGGGTTTGGCAATGAGCAGTTCCTC. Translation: CASSVGGFGNEQFL.

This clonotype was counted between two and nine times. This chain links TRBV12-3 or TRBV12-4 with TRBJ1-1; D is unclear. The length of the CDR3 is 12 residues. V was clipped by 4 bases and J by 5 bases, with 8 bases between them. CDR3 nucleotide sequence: TGTGCCAGCAGTTCGACGAGAACTGAAGCTTTCTTT. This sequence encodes CASSSTRTEAFF.

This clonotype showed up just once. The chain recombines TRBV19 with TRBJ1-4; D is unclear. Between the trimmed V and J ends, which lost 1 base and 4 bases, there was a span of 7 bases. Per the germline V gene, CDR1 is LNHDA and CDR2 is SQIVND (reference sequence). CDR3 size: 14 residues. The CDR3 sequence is CASSIGQINEKLFF. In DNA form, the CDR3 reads TGTGCCAGTAGTATAGGGCAGATTAATGAAAAACTGTTTTTT.

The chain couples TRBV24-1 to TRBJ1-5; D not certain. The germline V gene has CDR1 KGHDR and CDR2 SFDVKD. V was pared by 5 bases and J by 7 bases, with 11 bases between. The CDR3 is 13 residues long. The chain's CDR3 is CATSGGIGQPQHF. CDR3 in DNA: TGTGCCACCAGTGGAGGGATCGGGCAGCCCCAGCATTTT.

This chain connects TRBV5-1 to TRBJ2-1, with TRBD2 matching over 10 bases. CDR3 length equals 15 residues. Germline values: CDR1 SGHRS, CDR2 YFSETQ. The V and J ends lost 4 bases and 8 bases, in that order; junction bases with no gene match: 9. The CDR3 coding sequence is TGCGCCAGCAGCCAGACAGCGGGGGGGCGAGATGAGCAGTTCTTC. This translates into CASSQTAGGRDEQFF.

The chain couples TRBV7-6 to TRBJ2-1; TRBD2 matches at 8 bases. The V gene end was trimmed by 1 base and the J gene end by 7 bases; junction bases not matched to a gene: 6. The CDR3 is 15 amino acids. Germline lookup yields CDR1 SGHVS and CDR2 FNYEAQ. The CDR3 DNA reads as TGTGCCAGCAGCTTAGTCGGGGGGGCCGCGAATGAGCAGTTCTTC. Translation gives CASSLVGGAANEQFF.

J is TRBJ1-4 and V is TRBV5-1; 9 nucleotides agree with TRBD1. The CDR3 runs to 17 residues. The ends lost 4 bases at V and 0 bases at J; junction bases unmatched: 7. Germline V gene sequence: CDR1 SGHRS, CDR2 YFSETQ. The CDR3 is CASSQGQGRATNEKLFF. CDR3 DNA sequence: TGCGCCAGCAGCCAAGGACAGGGGCGGGCAACTAATGAAAAACTGTTTTTT.

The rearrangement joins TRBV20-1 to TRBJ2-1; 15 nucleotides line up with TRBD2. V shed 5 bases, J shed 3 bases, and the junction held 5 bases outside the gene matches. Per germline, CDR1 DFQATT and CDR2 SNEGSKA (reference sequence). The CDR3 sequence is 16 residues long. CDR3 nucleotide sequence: TGCAGTGCTGGACTAGCGGGGGGGATTTACTACAATGAGCAGTTCTTC. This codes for CSAGLAGGIYYNEQFF.

This CDR3 reads CASGATEMYEQYF. The CDR3 DNA is TGTGCCAGCGGTGCCACAGAAATGTACGAGCAGTACTTC. This chain connects TRBV2 to TRBJ2-7; D ambiguous. V was cut by 8 bases and J by 4 bases, with 15 bases left in between. The CDR3 is 13 residues long. CDR1 and CDR2 (germline): SNHLY, FYNNEI.

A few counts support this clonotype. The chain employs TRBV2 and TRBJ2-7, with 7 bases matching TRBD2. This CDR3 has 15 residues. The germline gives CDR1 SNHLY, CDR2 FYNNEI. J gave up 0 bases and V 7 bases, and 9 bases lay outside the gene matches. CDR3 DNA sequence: TGTGCCAGCATGGGGAGGGGCGCCCCCTCCTACGAGCAGTACTTC. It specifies CASMGRGAPSYEQYF. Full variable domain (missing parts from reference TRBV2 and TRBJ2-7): EPEVTQTPSHQVTQMGQEVILRCVPISNHLYFYWYRQILGQKVEFLVSFYNNEISEKSEIFDDQFSVERPDGSNFTLKIRSTKLEDSAMYFCASMGRGAPSYEQYFGPGTRLTVT.

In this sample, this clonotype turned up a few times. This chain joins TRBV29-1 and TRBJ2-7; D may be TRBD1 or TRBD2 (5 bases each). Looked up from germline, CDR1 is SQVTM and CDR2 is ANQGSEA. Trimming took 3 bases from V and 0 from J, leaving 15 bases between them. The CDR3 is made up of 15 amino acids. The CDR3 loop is CSVEGERSSSYEQYF. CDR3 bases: TGCAGCGTTGAGGGGGAGCGGTCCAGCTCCTACGAGCAGTACTTC.

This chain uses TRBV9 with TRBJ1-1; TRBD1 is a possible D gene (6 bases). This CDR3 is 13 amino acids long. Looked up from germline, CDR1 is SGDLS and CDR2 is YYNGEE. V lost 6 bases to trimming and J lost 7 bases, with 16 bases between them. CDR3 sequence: CASTPWGANEAFF. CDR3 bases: TGTGCCAGCACCCCATGGGGGGCCAATGAAGCTTTCTTT.

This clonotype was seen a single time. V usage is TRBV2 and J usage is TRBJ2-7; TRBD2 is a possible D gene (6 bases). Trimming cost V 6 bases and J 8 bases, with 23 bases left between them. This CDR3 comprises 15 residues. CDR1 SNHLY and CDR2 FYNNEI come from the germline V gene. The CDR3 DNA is TGTGCCAGCAGGGCTTACTCGGGACTGGCCCCACAGCAGTACTTC. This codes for CASRAYSGLAPQQYF.

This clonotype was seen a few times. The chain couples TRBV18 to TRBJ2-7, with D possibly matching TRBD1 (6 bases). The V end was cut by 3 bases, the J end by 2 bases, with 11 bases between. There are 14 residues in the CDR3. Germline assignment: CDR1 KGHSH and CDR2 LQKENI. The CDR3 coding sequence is TGTGCCAGCTCACCGAACAGGGATACCTACGAGCAGTACTTC. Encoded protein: CASSPNRDTYEQYF.

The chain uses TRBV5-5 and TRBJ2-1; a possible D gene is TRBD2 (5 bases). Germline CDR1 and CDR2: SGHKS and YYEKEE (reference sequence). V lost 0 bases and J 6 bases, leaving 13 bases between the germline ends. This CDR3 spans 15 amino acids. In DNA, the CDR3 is TGTGCCAGCAGCTTGGAGGGCCACCGGGGCAATGAGCAGTTCTTC. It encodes CASSLEGHRGNEQFF.